These 3 T cell receptor beta chains came from one sample sequenced in a study of technical replicates of blood from a few donors. Clones were read by immunoSEQ multiplex PCR, and TCRdb kept only the in-frame ones, dropping some. Of around 92,000 clones listed, around 95% are singletons. Sequencing was done on a sample of T cells isolated from PBMCs. These receptors all come from a human donor in good health.

V gene TRBV19 combines with J gene TRBJ2-5; 7 bases agree with TRBD2. This CDR3 region has 15 residues. Trimming removed 6 bases from V and 4 bases from J; junction bases left unmatched: 11. Germline loops: CDR1 LNHDA, CDR2 SQIVND (reference sequence). The DNA of the CDR3 is TGTGCCAGTAGCCCTAGCGGCCCAACACGAGAGACCCAGTACTTC. It translates to CASSPSGPTRETQYF.

This chain joins TRBV4-1 and TRBJ1-5; D unclear. The CDR3 runs 16 residues. V was shortened by 0 bases and J by 0 bases, with 9 bases between the two germline ends. Germline CDR1 is MGHRA and CDR2 is YSYEKL. CDR3 DNA: TGCGCCAGCAGCCAAGAATCACAGCTTAGCAATCAGCCCCAGCATTTT. Amino acid sequence: CASSQESQLSNQPQHF.

The chain carries TRBV28 and TRBJ2-1; D might be TRBD2 (5 bases). The CDR3 has 16 amino acids. Germline CDR1 reads MDHEN; CDR2 reads SYDVKM. Trimming pared 6 bases from V and 2 bases from J, leaving 17 bases between. This CDR3 is CASSREPRGTYNEQFF. DNA for the CDR3: TGTGCCAGCAGCCGCGAACCGCGAGGGACCTACAATGAGCAGTTCTTC.